The 27 T cell receptor beta chains below come from one sample, sequenced in a study of low-dose radiotherapy and immunotherapy resistance in tumors. Covering alpha and beta chains, TRAV- and TRBV-specific primers were used for the first-strand cDNA. TCRs underwent 20 PCR cycles of amplification with a constant-region primer and V-primer adapter. Each CDR3 protein is one row after TCRdb ran MiXCR on the reads. The repertoire includes about 44,000 distinct CDR3 sequences, less than 30% of them detected once, and over 9% sits in the top ten. As to time point: after trial treatment. The treatment denotes: LDRT plus nivolumab, ipilimumab, low-dose cyclophosphamide and aspirin (RACIN trial). The material was PBMCs, obtained after low-dose radiotherapy plus immunotherapy. The receptors derive from a male donor with prostate cancer.

The chain has TRBV6-2 or TRBV6-3 and TRBJ1-1; the match to TRBD1 covers 7 bases. CDR3 size: 12 residues. V shed 9 bases, J shed 5 bases, and the junction held 6 bases outside the gene matches. CDR1 is MNHEY and CDR2 is SVGEGT in the germline V gene. The CDR3 region is CASRQGGTEAFF. CDR3 nucleotides: TGTGCCAGTAGACAGGGAGGGACTGAAGCTTTCTTT.

A note on this clonotype: This is likely an artifact of a read error, given a far larger clone one base away. Given the absence of the conserved phenylalanine or tryptophan at the CDR3 end, a read error is likely. The gene calls are TRBV27 and TRBJ1-2, with unresolved D. V gave up 8 bases and J gave up 5 bases, with 18 bases separating them. The CDR3 loop spans 14 amino acids. Looked up from germline, CDR1 is MNHEY and CDR2 is SMNVEV (reference sequence). Here the CDR3 DNA reads TGTGCCAGCCTAGGACGGAATCCCATATATGGCTACACCTAC. The encoded protein is CASLGRNPIYGYTY.

This clonotype was detected ten times or more. The CDR3 loop is CASRGEFLWGTDTQYF. The CDR3 DNA reads TGTGCCAGCAGGGGAGAGTTCCTTTGGGGCACAGATACGCAGTATTTT. This chain connects TRBV28 to TRBJ2-3; weak D call: TRBD2 (5 bases). V was clipped by 6 bases and J by 1 base, with 17 bases between them. Germline values: CDR1 MDHEN, CDR2 SYDVKM. This CDR3 has 16 residues.

In its sample, this clonotype was seen a few times. The chain is built from TRBV30 and TRBJ2-3, with D possibly matching TRBD2 (6 bases). The CDR3 covers 14 residues. V was shortened by 1 base and J by 2 bases, with 10 bases between the two germline ends. Germline V CDR1 and CDR2: GTSNPN, SVGIG (reference sequence). The CDR3 nucleotides are TGTGCCTGGAGTGCTCCGGGGGACACAGATACGCAGTATTTT. Protein sequence: CAWSAPGDTDTQYF.

Many counts were recorded for this clonotype. The V and J genes are TRBV5-4 and TRBJ1-2, with D possibly matching TRBD1 (6 bases). In germline, CDR1 is SGHNT, CDR2 YYREEE (reference sequence). CDR3 length: 15 amino acids. Trimming cost V 4 bases and J 6 bases, with 19 bases left between them. The CDR3 coding sequence is TGTGCCAGCAGCCCGGATGGGGGGCAGGTGCATGGCTACACCTTC. This translates into CASSPDGGQVHGYTF.

The rearrangement joins TRBV5-1 to TRBJ2-7, with D hard to call. From germline, CDR1 is SGHRS and CDR2 YFSETQ. Trimming removed 6 bases at V and 1 base at J, with 11 bases between. The CDR3 extends over 13 amino acids. CDR3 amino acids: CASTVGESYEQYF. CDR3 DNA sequence: TGCGCCAGCACCGTTGGAGAATCCTACGAGCAGTACTTC.

The genes are TRBV11-3 and TRBJ2-1; 7 positions agree with TRBD2. Germline CDR1 is SGHNT and CDR2 is YENEEA. The CDR3 covers 16 residues. V shed 5 bases and J 0 bases; nucleotides not matched to a gene: 7. CDR3 protein: CASSPEAGVSYNEQFF. The CDR3 coding sequence is TGTGCCAGCAGCCCCGAGGCGGGGGTCTCCTACAATGAGCAGTTCTTC.

Of note for this clonotype: It differs at one base from a far larger clone, so likely a read error. This chain links TRBV5-5 with TRBJ2-7, with TRBD1 matching 7 bases. CDR3 length equals 16 residues. CDR1 is SGHKS, CDR2 YYEKEE, per germline (reference sequence). The CDR3: CANSSHRGPLVYEQYF. CDR3 DNA: TGTGCCAACAGCAGCCACAGGGGACCCCTGGTATACGAGCAGTACTTC.

This clonotype was found once. This chain connects TRBV20-1 to TRBJ2-7; 12 bases match TRBD2. V dropped 6 bases and J dropped 1; count of bases not matched to a gene: 4. The V gene's germline CDR1 is DFQATT and CDR2 SNEGSKA (reference sequence). There are 14 residues in the CDR3. The DNA for the CDR3 is TGCAGTGCGGAACTAGCGGGGGGATCCTACGAGCAGTACTTC. It translates to CSAELAGGSYEQYF.

This clonotype was counted at least ten times. This chain links TRBV5-8 with TRBJ2-1; D unresolved. Deletions cut 1 base from V and 5 bases from J, with 16 bases between. Germline V gives CDR1 SGHTS, CDR2 YDEGEE. The CDR3 is 16 amino acids. The CDR3 sequence is CASSLRVGSADNEQFF. The CDR3 DNA is TGTGCCAGCAGCTTGAGGGTTGGATCCGCTGACAATGAGCAGTTCTTC.

This clonotype occurred once. The V call is TRBV5-1, the J call TRBJ1-5, with D perhaps TRBD1 (6 bases). Germline values: CDR1 SGHRS, CDR2 YFSETQ. This CDR3 has 15 residues. V was clipped by 0 bases and J by 4 bases, with 11 bases between them. CDR3 in amino acids: CASSLDGGHNQPQHF. The CDR3 DNA reads TGCGCCAGCAGCTTGGACGGGGGCCATAATCAGCCCCAGCATTTT.

The V gene is TRBV11-2, the J gene TRBJ2-7, with 8 bases fitting TRBD1. The germline V gene has CDR1 SGHAT and CDR2 FQNNGV. Unmatched junction bases numbered 9, after V lost 5 bases and J lost 3 bases. CDR3 length: 15 amino acids. CDR3 amino acids: CASSPTTGTGYEQYF. CDR3 DNA: TGTGCCAGCAGCCCTACTACCGGGACAGGCTACGAGCAGTACTTC.

This clonotype was counted at least ten times. The genes are TRBV6-5 and TRBJ2-1; D tentatively reads TRBD1 or TRBD2 (5 bases each). Trimming cost V 5 bases and J 9 bases, with 8 bases left between them. This CDR3 is 11 amino acids long. Germline V gene sequence: CDR1 MNHEY, CDR2 SVGAGI. The CDR3 spells CASSPGREQFF. The CDR3 DNA sequence: TGTGCCAGCAGTCCGGGACGTGAGCAGTTCTTC.

In its sample, this clonotype was seen many times. The chain has TRBV6-6 and TRBJ2-1; the D gene is possibly TRBD2 (6 bases). The germline V gene has CDR1 MNHNY and CDR2 SVGAGI (reference sequence). The V and J ends lost 6 bases and 7 bases respectively, with 19 bases between them. CDR3 length: 15 residues. This chain's CDR3 is CASSPSGRGRNEQFF. The CDR3 nucleotides are TGTGCCAGCAGCCCGAGTGGCCGGGGGAGGAATGAGCAGTTCTTC.

The chain links TRBV4-1 to TRBJ2-5; 11 nucleotides agree with TRBD2. CDR1 and CDR2 (germline): MGHRA, YSYEKL. Trimming took 1 base from V and 2 from J; bases not matched to a gene: 6. This CDR3 has 17 amino acids. CDR3: CASSQVRLAGGQETQYF. CDR3 bases: TGCGCCAGCAGCCAAGTGCGTCTAGCGGGAGGACAAGAGACCCAGTACTTC.

The sample holds many counts of this clonotype. CDR3 region: CASSHIAGLNTGELFF. CDR3 bases: TGTGCCAGCAGCCATATAGCGGGGCTTAACACCGGGGAGCTGTTTTTT. The chain joins TRBV5-8 to TRBJ2-2; 8 nucleotides line up with TRBD2. V lost 4 bases, J lost 2 bases, and 7 bases stayed unmatched. CDR3 length: 16 residues. Germline V gives CDR1 SGHTS, CDR2 YDEGEE.

This clonotype was detected many times. The gene calls are TRBV27 and TRBJ2-5, with TRBD2 matching 12 bases. V lost 8 bases to trimming and J lost 1 base; unmatched junction nucleotides: 5. The CDR3 spans 15 residues. The germline CDR1 and CDR2 sequences are MNHEY and SMNVEV (reference sequence). The CDR3 here is CASGRLAGAQETQYF. The CDR3 DNA sequence: TGTGCCAGCGGCAGACTAGCGGGGGCCCAAGAGACCCAGTACTTC.

The chain is built from TRBV6-5 and TRBJ2-2, with D possibly matching TRBD2 (6 bases). Trimming removed 5 bases from V and 8 bases from J, with 15 bases in between. CDR1 and CDR2 from the germline V gene are MNHEY and SVGAGI. This CDR3 is built from 14 residues. This CDR3 is CASSTSPGVGELFF. As DNA, the CDR3 is TGTGCCAGCAGTACTAGCCCGGGGGTAGGGGAGCTGTTTTTT.

This clonotype was counted many times. The CDR3 is CASSLRLAGTTDTQYF. CDR3 DNA: TGTGCCAGCAGCTTGCGACTAGCGGGAACCACAGATACGCAGTATTTT. The chain uses TRBV5-6 and TRBJ2-3, with 11 positions matching TRBD2. Germline CDR1 is SGHDT and CDR2 is YYEEEE. Trimming cost V 1 base and J 2 bases; bases outside gene matches: 3. CDR3 length: 16 amino acids.

In its sample, this clonotype was seen many times. The chain combines TRBV5-1 with TRBJ2-2; TRBD1 agrees at 9 bases. The germline V gene has CDR1 SGHRS and CDR2 YFSETQ. V shed 6 bases, J shed 5 bases, and the junction held 8 bases outside the gene matches. The CDR3 is 15 residues long. The CDR3: CASNSGQGDTGELFF. The CDR3 coding sequence is TGCGCCAGCAACTCGGGACAGGGTGATACCGGGGAGCTGTTTTTT.

This clonotype was counted at least ten times. This rearrangement joins TRBV6-2 or TRBV6-3 to TRBJ1-2; 9 nucleotides align to TRBD1. The germline gives CDR1 MNHEY, CDR2 SVGEGT. V dropped 6 bases and J dropped 3; count of bases not matched to a gene: 14. The CDR3 has 17 amino acids. For the CDR3, the DNA is TGTGCCAGCAGACGGAGGGACAGGGTCTCTTCGGACTATGGCTACACCTTC. Translation gives CASRRRDRVSSDYGYTF.

The CDR3, as DNA: TGTGCCAGCAGCGTAGGCGGGCAGCTAGATACGCAGTATTTT. Its protein is CASSVGGQLDTQYF. J is TRBJ2-3 and V is TRBV9; D is possibly TRBD2 (5 bases). Between the trimmed V and J ends, which lost 0 bases and 5 bases, there was a span of 10 bases. The CDR3 length is 14 residues. CDR1 SGDLS and CDR2 YYNGEE come from the germline V gene. Full variable domain (remainder filled in from reference TRBV9 and TRBJ2-3): DSGVTQTPKHLITATGQRVTLRCSPRSGDLSVYWYQQSLDQGLQFLIQYYNGEERAKGNILERFSAQQFPDLHSELNLSSLELGDSALYFCASSVGGQLDTQYFGPGTRLTVL.

Notes on this clonotype: It differs at one base from a far larger clone, so likely a read error. V and J are TRBV4-1 and TRBJ2-1, with D perhaps matching TRBD2 (6 bases). CDR1 MGHRA and CDR2 YSYEKL come from the germline V gene. The CDR3 runs 14 residues. Trimming stripped 3 bases from V and 10 bases from J, with 16 bases between. This CDR3 reads CASSQSGLAYEQFF. The CDR3 DNA is TGCGCCAGCAGCCAGAGCGGGCTGGCCTACGAGCAGTTCTTC.

This clonotype came up many times. This chain connects TRBV7-9 to TRBJ2-3; no clear D gene. CDR3 length equals 14 residues. The germline V gene has CDR1 SEHNR and CDR2 FQNEAQ (reference sequence). Between the trimmed V and J ends, which lost 3 bases and 0 bases, there was a span of 7 bases. CDR3 sequence reads: CASSLVRSTDTQYF. DNA of the CDR3: TGTGCCAGCAGCTTGGTCAGAAGCACAGATACGCAGTATTTT. Drawing the rest from reference TRBV7-9 and TRBJ2-3, the complete variable domain is DTGVSQNPRHKITKRGQNVTFRCDPISEHNRLYWYRQTLGQGPEFLTYFQNEAQLEKSRLLSDRFSAERPKGSFSTLEIQRTEQGDSAMYLCASSLVRSTDTQYFGPGTRLTVL.

Ten or more counts support this clonotype. The J gene is TRBJ1-1, the V gene TRBV10-3, with unresolved D. The V and J ends lost 2 bases and 6 bases respectively, with 4 bases between them. Germline CDR1 ENHRY, CDR2 SYGVKD. This CDR3 comprises 11 residues. The CDR3 coding sequence is TGTGCCATCAGTGAGGGCCCTGAAGCTTTCTTT. Amino acids: CAISEGPEAFF.

In this sample, this clonotype turned up many times. The chain links TRBV6-7 to TRBJ2-3, with TRBD2 matching 7 bases. TRBV6-7 is an open reading frame whose function is uncertain. Germline trimming cut 0 bases from V and 0 bases from J; bases unmatched to any gene: 9. The CDR3 sequence is 18 residues long. The chain's CDR3 is CASSYSRFERESTDTQYF. In DNA form, the CDR3 reads TGTGCCAGCAGTTACTCCCGTTTCGAGCGGGAAAGCACAGATACGCAGTATTTT.

This clonotype was seen repeatedly, ten times or more. The chain joins TRBV2 to TRBJ2-5; D possibly corresponds to TRBD2 (7 bases). The CDR3 sequence is 13 residues long. Germline lookup yields CDR1 SNHLY and CDR2 FYNNEI. V was cut by 8 bases and J by 4 bases, with 14 bases left in between. CDR3 DNA: TGTGCCAGCGGGGGGGCCGTGGGAGAGACCCAGTACTTC. As protein: CASGGAVGETQYF.